This TCR beta chain emerged from a study of shared clonotypes between healthy human individuals. The method was immunoSEQ multiplex PCR; TCRdb's version includes in-frame clones alone and lacks a portion of them. Of about 1,500,000 clones detected, over 95% appear once; the ten largest clones hold roughly 1.2%. The CDR3 length is 15 residues. This clonotype was sampled from a man aged 25 to 40 in good health. V and J are TRBV21-1 and TRBJ2-5; TRBD1 is the table's D call and was not checked against the DNA. TRBV21-1 is a documented pseudogene. The sequencing sample was made of naive CD4+ T cells sorted from blood. Subset denoted: CD45RA+ positively selected. This CDR3 is CASSQDREYQETQYF. In nucleotides, the CDR3 is TGTGCCAGCAGCCAAGACAGGGAGTACCAAGAGACCCAGTACTTC.